This record looks at one TCR beta chain sequence and its context. The CDR3 contains 12 residues. The germline V and J ends were trimmed by 1 base and 12 bases, with 10 bases remaining between them. Per germline, CDR1 SNHLY and CDR2 FYNNEI. This sample was included in a study of blood T cell repertoires in COVID-19. Study overall: Acute and convalescent COVID-19 specimens originated in the United States, Italy and Spain. T cells, B-cell-depleted T cells, or PBMCs provided the cDNA or gDNA that served as material.

Patients in Seattle were enrolled during active infection, then followed longitudinally. Profiling relied on immunoSEQ multiplex PCR, and the TCRdb table lists in-frame clones only, not all of them. The sample holds around 470,000 clones; about 88% are singletons and the top ten take 0.9%. This chain connects TRBV2 to TRBJ2-1; D remains unclear. The sequenced sample was peripheral blood. This receptor was taken from a man aged 18 to 30 with COVID-19, enrolled during active disease. In DNA, the CDR3 is TGTGCCAGCAGTGAAGAGCCCCTCCTGCAGTTCTTC. This codes for CASSEEPLLQFF.